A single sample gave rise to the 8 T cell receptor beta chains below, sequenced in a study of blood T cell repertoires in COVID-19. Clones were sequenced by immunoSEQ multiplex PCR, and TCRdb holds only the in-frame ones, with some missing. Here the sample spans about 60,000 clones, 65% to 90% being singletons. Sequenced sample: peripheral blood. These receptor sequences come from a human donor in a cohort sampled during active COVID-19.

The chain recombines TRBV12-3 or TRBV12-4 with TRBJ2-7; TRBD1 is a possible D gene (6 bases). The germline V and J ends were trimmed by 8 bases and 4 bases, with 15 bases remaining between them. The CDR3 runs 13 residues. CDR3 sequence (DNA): TGTGCCAGCCGCCCGACAGGCGGATACGAGCAGTACTTC. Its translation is CASRPTGGYEQYF.

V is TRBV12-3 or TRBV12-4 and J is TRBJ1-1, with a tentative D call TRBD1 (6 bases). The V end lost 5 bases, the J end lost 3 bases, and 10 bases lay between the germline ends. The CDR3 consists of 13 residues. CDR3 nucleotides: TGTGCCAGCAGTGACAGGCGGTACACTGAAGCTTTCTTT. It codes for CASSDRRYTEAFF.

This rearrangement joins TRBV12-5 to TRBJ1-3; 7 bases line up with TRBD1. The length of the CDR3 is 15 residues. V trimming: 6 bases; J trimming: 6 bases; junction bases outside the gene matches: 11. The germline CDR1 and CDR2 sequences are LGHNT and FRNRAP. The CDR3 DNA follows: TGTGCTAGTGGGTCGAGGGGGCGAAAAGAAAACACCATATATTTT. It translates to CASGSRGRKENTIYF.

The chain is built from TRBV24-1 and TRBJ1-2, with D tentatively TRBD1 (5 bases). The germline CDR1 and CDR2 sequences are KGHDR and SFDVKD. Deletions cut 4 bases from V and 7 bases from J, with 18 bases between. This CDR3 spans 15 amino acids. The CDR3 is CATSELWGVLGGYTF. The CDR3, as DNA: TGTGCCACCAGTGAATTGTGGGGGGTCTTAGGTGGCTACACCTTC.

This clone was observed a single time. DNA of the CDR3: TGTGCCAGCAGTTACTCTACAGGGTACACTGAAGCTTTCTTT. Protein sequence: CASSYSTGYTEAFF. This chain links TRBV6-5 with TRBJ1-1; TRBD1 might be the D (6 bases). The CDR3 sequence is 14 residues long. Deletions cut 0 bases from V and 3 bases from J, with 8 bases between. Germline V gene lookup returns CDR1 MNHEY and CDR2 SVGAGI.

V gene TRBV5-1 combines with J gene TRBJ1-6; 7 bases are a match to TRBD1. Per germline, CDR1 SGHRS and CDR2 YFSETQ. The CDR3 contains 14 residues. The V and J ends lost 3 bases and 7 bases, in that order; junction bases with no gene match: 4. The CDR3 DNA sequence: TGCGCCAGCAGCTCCGGGACAGAAAATTCACCCCTCCACTTT. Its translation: CASSSGTENSPLHF.

The CDR3, as DNA: TGTGCCAGTAGTCCAACTGCTAGCGGGGGGGCCGGGGAGCTGTTTTTT. Amino acid sequence: CASSPTASGGAGELFF. This chain joins TRBV19 and TRBJ2-2, with TRBD2 identical over 12 bases. J was trimmed by 6 bases and V by 5 bases; bases with no gene match: 7. Germline V gene data show CDR1 as LNHDA and CDR2 as SQIVND (reference sequence). The CDR3 is made up of 16 amino acids. The variable domain in full, completed from reference TRBV19 and TRBJ2-2, reads DGGITQSPKYLFRKEGQNVTLSCEQNLNHDAMYWYRQDPGQGLRLIYYSQIVNDFQKGDIAEGYSVSREKKESFPLTVTSAQKNPTAFYLCASSPTASGGAGELFFGEGSRLTVL.

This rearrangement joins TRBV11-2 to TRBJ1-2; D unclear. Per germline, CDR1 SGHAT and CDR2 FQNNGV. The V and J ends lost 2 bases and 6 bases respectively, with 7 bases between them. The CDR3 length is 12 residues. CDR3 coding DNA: TGTGCCAGCAGCTTAAACCAGAATGGCTACACCTTC. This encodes CASSLNQNGYTF. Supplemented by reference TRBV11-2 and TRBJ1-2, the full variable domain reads EAGVAQSPRYKIIEKRQSVAFWCNPISGHATLYWYQQILGQGPKLLIQFQNNGVVDDSQLPKDRFSAERLKGVDSTLKIQPAKLEDSAVYLCASSLNQNGYTFGSGTRLTVV.